This T cell receptor (beta chain) was sequenced for a study of shared clonotypes between healthy human individuals. CDR1 SGHVS and CDR2 FQNEAQ come from the germline V gene. Trimming at V came to 10 bases and at J to 2 bases, leaving 6 bases not matched to a gene. This CDR3 comprises 14 residues. The healthy adult donors were HIV-negative and reported no recent acute infections or vaccinations. Study observations and caveats: Sorted-subset samples were not fully sequenced, rarefaction indicated.

The data were produced by immunoSEQ multiplex PCR, yet TCRdb's version contains in-frame clones alone and is incomplete. The sample lists a few hundred thousand clones, 97% occurring once. This clone was recorded once. Its target is not known. This receptor was identified in a woman aged 30 to 39 in good health. Sequencing was carried out using naive CD4+ T cells sorted from blood. Subset specified: CD45RA+ positively selected. J is TRBJ2-1 and V is TRBV7-8, with TRBD2 identical over 9 bases. The DNA of the CDR3 is TGTGCCACACATAGCGGGAGAACCTACAATGAGCAGTTCTTC. Residues: CATHSGRTYNEQFF.